The 29 T cell receptor beta chains in this list originate from one sample, sequenced in a study of blood T cells in healthy people across ages. A second PCR of 7 to 11 cycles used a sample-barcoded 5' primer and a J-beta primer mix. Via MiXCR, TCRdb re-called the 5' RACE reads, giving one row per CDR3 protein. The table has 800,000 or so distinct CDR3 sequences, around 45% seen once. The sequencing input was blood. These TCRs come from a man older than 75 in good health.

This chain joins TRBV14 and TRBJ2-5; possible D gene TRBD2, 6 bases. The CDR3 length is 14 residues. CDR1 is SGHDN, CDR2 FVKESK, per germline. V was shortened by 2 bases and J by 10 bases, with 17 bases between the two germline ends. CDR3 DNA: TGTGCCAGCAGCCAAAGGGACTTGAAGGGGAACCAGTACTTC. Residues: CASSQRDLKGNQYF.

This clonotype has a handful of counts. The V gene is TRBV29-1, the J gene TRBJ2-1; 8 nucleotides line up with TRBD2. In germline, CDR1 is SQVTM, CDR2 ANQGSEA. The V gene end was trimmed by 7 bases and the J gene end by 6 bases; junction bases not matched to a gene: 5. This CDR3 is built from 12 residues. For the CDR3, the DNA is TGCAGCGGGCGGGAGGTTGGCAATGAGCAGTTCTTC. The encoded protein is CSGREVGNEQFF.

The chain combines TRBV9 with TRBJ1-1, with D uncertain. The CDR3 length is 13 residues. Trimming removed 1 base at V and 0 bases at J, with 4 bases between. Germline lookup yields CDR1 SGDLS and CDR2 YYNGEE. CDR3 coding DNA: TGTGCCAGCAGCGTAAAGCTGAACACTGAAGCTTTCTTT. Amino acids: CASSVKLNTEAFF. Using reference TRBV9 and TRBJ1-1 for the parts outside the CDR3, the full variable domain is DSGVTQTPKHLITATGQRVTLRCSPRSGDLSVYWYQQSLDQGLQFLIQYYNGEERAKGNILERFSAQQFPDLHSELNLSSLELGDSALYFCASSVKLNTEAFFGQGTRLTVV.

The chain employs TRBV27 and TRBJ1-2; D gene ambiguous. Looked up from germline, CDR1 is MNHEY and CDR2 is SMNVEV (reference sequence). Deletions cut 7 bases from V and 2 bases from J, with 17 bases between. The CDR3 length is 15 residues. The CDR3, as DNA: TGTGCCAGCAAATTGTCGGTACAGCCGAACTATGGCTACACCTTC. Its protein is CASKLSVQPNYGYTF.

This clonotype came up a few times. The chain links TRBV12-3 or TRBV12-4 to TRBJ1-1; 8 bases line up with TRBD1. J was trimmed by 0 bases and V by 4 bases; bases with no gene match: 19. The CDR3 covers 20 residues. CDR3 amino acids: CASSSAIGQGKGGMNTEAFF. DNA of the CDR3: TGTGCCAGCAGTTCGGCAATTGGACAGGGAAAAGGGGGCATGAACACTGAAGCTTTCTTT.

This clonotype was detected once. The rearrangement uses TRBV13 and TRBJ2-1; TRBD2 matches 11 bases. V lost 3 bases and J lost 4; bases outside the gene matches: 2. In germline, CDR1 is PRHDT, CDR2 FYEKMQ (reference sequence). The CDR3 has 15 residues. The CDR3: CASSFASGRYNEQFF. The CDR3 DNA reads TGTGCCAGCAGCTTTGCTAGCGGGAGGTACAATGAGCAGTTCTTC.

This chain uses TRBV4-2 with TRBJ2-1, with D maybe TRBD2 (5 bases). CDR3 size: 16 residues. Germline V gives CDR1 LGHNA, CDR2 YNFKEQ. V shed 1 base and J shed 0 bases, with 10 bases lying between them. CDR3 DNA sequence: TGTGCCAGCAGCCAAGTTCCGGGGATCTCCTACAATGAGCAGTTCTTC. Its protein product is CASSQVPGISYNEQFF.

This clonotype was picked up one time. This sequence joins TRBV7-9 and TRBJ1-2, with D uncertain. Trimming took 2 bases from V and 7 from J, leaving 11 bases between them. This CDR3 comprises 13 residues. Looked up from germline, CDR1 is SEHNR and CDR2 is FQNEAQ (reference sequence). The DNA of the CDR3 is TGTGCCAGCAGCTTAAGTTCCGGACGTGGCTACACCTTC. This codes for CASSLSSGRGYTF. Full variable domain (outside the CDR3, taken from reference TRBV7-9 and TRBJ1-2): DTGVSQNPRHKITKRGQNVTFRCDPISEHNRLYWYRQTLGQGPEFLTYFQNEAQLEKSRLLSDRFSAERPKGSFSTLEIQRTEQGDSAMYLCASSLSSGRGYTFGSGTRLTVV.

The chain couples TRBV6-2 or TRBV6-3 to TRBJ1-5; no reliable D call. The germline V gene has CDR1 MNHEY and CDR2 SVGEGT. This CDR3 comprises 13 residues. V lost 0 bases and J lost 7, with 7 bases in between. For the CDR3, the DNA is TGTGCCAGCAGTTACTCGAACAGACAGCCCCAGCATTTT. Translating it yields CASSYSNRQPQHF.

V and J are TRBV10-3 and TRBJ2-5; TRBD1 matches 12 bases. CDR3 length equals 15 residues. The germline gives CDR1 ENHRY, CDR2 SYGVKD. J gave up 4 bases and V 3 bases, and 3 bases lay outside the gene matches. The CDR3 region is CAISDGTGGVETQYF. CDR3 coding DNA: TGTGCCATCAGTGATGGGACAGGGGGCGTAGAGACCCAGTACTTC.

The chain uses TRBV12-3 or TRBV12-4 and TRBJ2-1; 14 bases map to TRBD2. CDR3 length: 15 residues. J lost 9 bases, V lost 7 bases, and 8 bases had no gene match. The chain's CDR3 is CASISGLAGVREQFF. The CDR3 coding sequence is TGTGCCAGCATCTCGGGACTAGCGGGAGTTCGTGAGCAGTTCTTC.

CDR3 bases: TGTGCCAGCAGTGGACTAGCGCGCACCTACGAGCAGTACTTC. This encodes CASSGLARTYEQYF. The gene calls are TRBV6-1 and TRBJ2-7; 8 positions match TRBD2. The CDR3 runs 14 residues. From germline, CDR1 is MNHNS and CDR2 SASEGT. V shed 4 bases and J 2 bases; nucleotides not matched to a gene: 4.

This clonotype has a handful of counts. The chain recombines TRBV11-2 with TRBJ2-5; 11 nucleotides align to TRBD1. Germline CDR1 SGHAT, CDR2 FQNNGV. V lost 0 bases and J lost 11; bases outside the gene matches: 14. The CDR3 covers 17 residues. The CDR3 coding sequence is TGTGCCAGCAGCTTAGATCTATGGGACAGGGGGGACAATGAGCAGTACTTC. Translation: CASSLDLWDRGDNEQYF.

In regard to this clonotype: This sequence may be a read error, since a much larger clone differs from it by one base. V gene TRBV7-8 combines with J gene TRBJ2-1; TRBD2 agrees at 8 bases. This CDR3 comprises 16 residues. V lost 5 bases to trimming and J lost 7 bases; unmatched junction nucleotides: 13. In germline, CDR1 is SGHVS, CDR2 FQNEAQ. The CDR3, as DNA: TGTGCCAGCAGCCCCTACGGACGAGCGGGAGTTAATGAGCAGTTCTTC. It translates to CASSPYGRAGVNEQFF.

The genes are TRBV29-1 and TRBJ1-1, with D possibly being TRBD1 (6 bases). The CDR3 length is 15 residues. V was trimmed by 5 bases and J by 2 bases, leaving 18 bases between them. Germline V CDR1 and CDR2: SQVTM, ANQGSEA. CDR3 protein: CSVSAGAGVNTEAFF. The CDR3 coding sequence is TGCAGCGTTTCCGCCGGGGCAGGGGTAAACACTGAAGCTTTCTTT.

This clonotype was seen only a few times. The genes are TRBV20-1 and TRBJ2-7, with unresolved D. V shed 3 bases and J shed 2 bases, with 11 bases lying between them. This CDR3 is built from 13 residues. Germline V CDR1 and CDR2: DFQATT, SNEGSKA (reference sequence). The CDR3: CSASSQAPYEQYF. CDR3 nucleotides: TGCAGTGCTAGTAGCCAGGCTCCCTACGAGCAGTACTTC.

This clonotype was picked up a small number of times. This chain connects TRBV5-1 to TRBJ1-4; no definite D call. Germline V CDR1 and CDR2: SGHRS, YFSETQ. The germline V and J ends were trimmed by 0 bases and 8 bases, with 8 bases remaining between them. This CDR3 contains 13 residues. In DNA form, the CDR3 reads TGCGCCAGCAGCTTGGCCTCGGCGGAAAAACTGTTTTTT. Amino acid sequence: CASSLASAEKLFF.

Note on this clonotype: At one end the junction does not follow the germline gene, possibly because of a read error. V gene TRBV15 combines with J gene TRBJ2-3; 12 nucleotides align to TRBD2. Germline loops: CDR1 LNHNV, CDR2 YYDKDF (reference sequence). The CDR3 is made up of 17 amino acids. CDR3 in DNA: TGTGCCACCAGCAGAGAGGAACTAGCGGGAGGTACAGAGACGCAGTATTTT. As protein: CATSREELAGGTETQYF. The full variable domain, rest sourced from reference TRBV15 and TRBJ2-3, is DAMVIQNPRYQVTQFGKPVTLSCSQTLNHNVMYWYQQKSSQAPKLLFHYYDKDFNNEADTPDNFQSRRPNTSFCFLDIRSPGLGDTAMYLCATSREELAGGTETQYFGPGTRLTVL.

V gene TRBV20-1 combines with J gene TRBJ2-7; the match to TRBD1 covers 10 bases. TRBJ2-5 explains the end of the DNA better; the J call may be wrong. The CDR3 contains 15 residues. The germline V gene encodes CDR1 DFQATT and CDR2 SNEGSKA (reference sequence). DNA of the CDR3: TGCAGTGCTAGACTATTCCGGGACAGGGGCGAGACCCAGTACTTC. This gives the protein CSARLFRDRGETQYF.

The chain uses TRBV18 and TRBJ1-2, with 7 bases that match TRBD1. Germline V gene sequence: CDR1 KGHSH, CDR2 LQKENI. V lost 6 bases to trimming and J lost 6 bases; unmatched junction nucleotides: 13. CDR3 length: 15 amino acids. The CDR3 DNA reads TGTGCCAGCTCTCGCACAGGGGACGAGTGGAATGGCTACACCTTC. Its protein is CASSRTGDEWNGYTF.

Only one count was recorded for this clonotype. The chain recombines TRBV30 with TRBJ2-7, with D possibly matching TRBD2 (8 bases). The DNA end is more similar to TRBJ2-5, so the J call may be wrong. This CDR3 comprises 19 residues. The V gene's germline CDR1 is GTSNPN and CDR2 SVGIG (reference sequence). DNA for the CDR3: TGTGCCTGGAGTGTGGGCAGGGGGGGGATAGCGGGGCTACAAGAGACCCAGTACTTC. This encodes CAWSVGRGGIAGLQETQYF.

This chain joins TRBV10-3 and TRBJ2-3; D not certain. The CDR3 consists of 15 residues. Trimming left V 0 bases short and J 8 bases short, with 15 bases between. Germline CDR1 reads ENHRY; CDR2 reads SYGVKD. CDR3 in amino acids: CAISESTRVKVTQYF. In nucleotides, the CDR3 is TGTGCCATCAGTGAGTCGACTCGGGTAAAGGTTACGCAGTATTTT.

This clonotype was counted between two and nine times. This may arise from a read error, as a much more abundant clone is one base away. The chain is built from TRBV30 and TRBJ2-1, with D perhaps matching TRBD2 (6 bases). Germline lookup yields CDR1 GTSNPN and CDR2 SVGIG (reference sequence). This CDR3 spans 13 amino acids. V lost 3 bases to trimming and J lost 13 bases, with 19 bases between them. CDR3 sequence (DNA): TGTGCCTGGAGCGTCTTAGCGGAAGAGACCCAGTTCTTC. This codes for CAWSVLAEETQFF.

As concerns this clonotype: A clone one base away is much larger, so this may be a read error. The genes are TRBV4-2 and TRBJ2-1; the D gene is possibly TRBD2 (5 bases). The CDR3 extends over 17 amino acids. Germline V gives CDR1 LGHNA, CDR2 YNFKEQ. V lost 0 bases, J lost 2 bases, and 14 bases lay in between. In DNA, the CDR3 is TGTGCCAGCAGCCAAGATACTAGTCAGAGCCCCTACAATGAGCAGTTCTTC. It codes for CASSQDTSQSPYNEQFF.

With respect to this clonotype: With a much larger clone just one base away, this may be a read error. The DNA for the CDR3 is TGTGCCATCAGCGGACCGGGACTGCAAGAGACCCAGTTCTTC. It is translated as CAISGPGLQETQFF. V is TRBV10-3 and J is TRBJ2-5; D is possibly TRBD2 (6 bases). The DNA end favors TRBJ2-1, so the J call may be wrong. Germline V gene lookup returns CDR1 ENHRY and CDR2 SYGVKD. The CDR3 has 14 amino acids.

V gene TRBV12-3 or TRBV12-4 combines with J gene TRBJ2-1, with TRBD1 matching over 8 bases. The CDR3 contains 15 residues. V was clipped by 3 bases and J by 12 bases; unmatched bases: 13. The CDR3 sequence: CASSFDGQGQGGQFF. Here the CDR3 DNA reads TGTGCCAGCAGTTTTGACGGACAGGGACAAGGCGGGCAGTTCTTC.

V and J are TRBV2 and TRBJ1-5; tentatively, D is TRBD1 (5 bases). The CDR3 covers 17 residues. V lost 2 bases to trimming and J lost 6 bases, with 20 bases between them. The germline gives CDR1 SNHLY, CDR2 FYNNEI. Written as DNA, the CDR3 is TGTGCCAGCAGTGAAATCCCCGGCAGGGCCGTGTCTCAGCCCCAGCATTTT. It specifies CASSEIPGRAVSQPQHF.

J is TRBJ1-5 and V is TRBV20-1, with a possible D match to TRBD1 (6 bases). Trimming shortened V by 3 bases and J by 7 bases, and 13 bases separated the two germline ends. The germline V gene encodes CDR1 DFQATT and CDR2 SNEGSKA (reference sequence). The CDR3 length is 13 residues. The CDR3, as DNA: TGCAGTGCTAGGCACAGGGAAGAGCAGCCCCAGCATTTT. Its translation: CSARHREEQPQHF.

This clonotype was counted at least ten times. J is TRBJ2-1 and V is TRBV7-8; TRBD2 is a possible D gene (5 bases). CDR1 SGHVS and CDR2 FQNEAQ come from the germline V gene. CDR3 length: 14 amino acids. V lost 5 bases and J lost 1, with 9 bases in between. CDR3 region: CASSRGGSYNEQFF. In nucleotides, the CDR3 is TGTGCCAGCAGCCGGGGTGGGTCCTACAATGAGCAGTTCTTC.